Listed below are T cell receptor beta chains from one sample, sequenced in a study of shared clonotypes between healthy human individuals. Clones were read by immunoSEQ multiplex PCR, and TCRdb kept only the in-frame ones, dropping some. The sample gives about 490,000 clones, about 79% of which show up once; under 15% is in the top ten. Sequencing input: PBMCs. Receptors were obtained from a middle-aged woman in good health. Some clones in this sample may be carry-over from other donors' samples. Both conserved end residues are trimmed from each CDR3. Fields, in order: V gene, D gene, CDR3 protein. D genes are given only for firm matches.

V: TRBV5-1
D: TRBD1
CDR3: ASSWGQGLPTEAF

V: TRBV9
D: NA
CDR3: ASSVLGNEQF

V: TRBV7-2
D: NA
CDR3: ASSPQGIGTGELF

V: TRBV5-1
D: TRBD2
CDR3: ASSPQTASSGNEQY

V: TRBV28
D: TRBD2
CDR3: ASSSPGTSGATYEQY

V: TRBV7-9
D: NA
CDR3: ASSLSVGQYNEQF

V: TRBV5-8
D: NA
CDR3: ASTLTAYSNQPQH

V: TRBV18
D: TRBD1
CDR3: ASSPSGQAGFEQY

V: TRBV9
D: TRBD1
CDR3: ASSFRGGNAEAF

V: TRBV2
D: NA
CDR3: ASSESSSYEQY

V: TRBV7-2
D: NA
CDR3: ASRTGFAGGNEQF

V: TRBV27
D: NA
CDR3: ASSSIRRGGTDTQY

V: TRBV4-3
D: NA
CDR3: ASSPHRGNYGYT

V: TRBV28
D: NA
CDR3: ASSLGGNTGELF

V: TRBV18
D: NA
CDR3: ASSRAEQETQY

V: TRBV13
D: TRBD1
CDR3: ASSLGGTGSGDTQY

V: TRBV18
D: TRBD2
CDR3: ASSKVTGGPGTDTQY

V: TRBV7-8
D: NA
CDR3: ASSLWRTASYNEQF

V: TRBV9
D: NA
CDR3: ASSVVPGASGNTIY

V: TRBV6-5
D: NA
CDR3: ASSYSSFSEGEQY

V: TRBV5-4
D: NA
CDR3: ASMRDQGPNEQF

V: TRBV29-1
D: TRBD1
CDR3: SVESDRFTGELF

V: TRBV7-2
D: TRBD2
CDR3: ASSLAGREQY

V: TRBV5-1
D: NA
CDR3: ASSLNSGTNEKLF

V: TRBV28
D: NA
CDR3: ASSGRIEQY

V: TRBV10-3
D: NA
CDR3: AISESAGGSSYEQY

V: TRBV30
D: NA
CDR3: AWRDIRLNSPLH

V: TRBV5-4
D: NA
CDR3: ASSADANSYEQY